The sequence of this T cell receptor (beta chain) was determined in a study of beta chain features in type 1 diabetes. Across the study: When patients were set against healthy donors, age, gender and cell yields were similar.

The table lists this clone with a few counts. Its antigen remains unidentified. Investigators reverse transcribed all isolated RNA, so they sequenced expressed TCRB transcripts. Produced via immunoSEQ multiplex PCR; TCRdb's table is partial and in-frame only. Here the sample spans under 800,000 clones, around 15% being singletons. Study-wide results and limits: PCR might preferentially amplify shorter templates, equally in patients and controls. A closer apparent resemblance between naive, central memory and Treg TCRB repertoires was seen in patients than in healthy donors.

The CDR3 sequence is 12 residues long. Germline V gene lookup returns CDR1 GTSNPN and CDR2 SVGIG (reference sequence). Source material: naive CD4+ T cells from blood. The chain carries TRBV30 and TRBJ2-1; TRBD1 might be the D (6 bases). This TCR was recovered from a man aged 18 to 29 in good health. CDR3 protein: CARGKTGNEQFF. CDR3 coding DNA: TGTGCGAGGGGGAAAACCGGGAATGAGCAGTTCTTC.